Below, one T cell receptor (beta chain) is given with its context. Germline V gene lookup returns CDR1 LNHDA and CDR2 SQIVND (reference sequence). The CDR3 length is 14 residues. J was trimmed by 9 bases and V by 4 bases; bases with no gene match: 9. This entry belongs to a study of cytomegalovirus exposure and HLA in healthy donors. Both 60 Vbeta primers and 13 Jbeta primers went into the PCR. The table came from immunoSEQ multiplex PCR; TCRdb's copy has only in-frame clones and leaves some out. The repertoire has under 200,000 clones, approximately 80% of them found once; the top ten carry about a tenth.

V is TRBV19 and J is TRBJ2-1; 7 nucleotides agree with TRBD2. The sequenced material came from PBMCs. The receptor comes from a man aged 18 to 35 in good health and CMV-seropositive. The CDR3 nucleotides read TGTGCCAGTAGTACCGGAATATCGGGGGGTGAGCAGTTCTTC. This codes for CASSTGISGGEQFF.